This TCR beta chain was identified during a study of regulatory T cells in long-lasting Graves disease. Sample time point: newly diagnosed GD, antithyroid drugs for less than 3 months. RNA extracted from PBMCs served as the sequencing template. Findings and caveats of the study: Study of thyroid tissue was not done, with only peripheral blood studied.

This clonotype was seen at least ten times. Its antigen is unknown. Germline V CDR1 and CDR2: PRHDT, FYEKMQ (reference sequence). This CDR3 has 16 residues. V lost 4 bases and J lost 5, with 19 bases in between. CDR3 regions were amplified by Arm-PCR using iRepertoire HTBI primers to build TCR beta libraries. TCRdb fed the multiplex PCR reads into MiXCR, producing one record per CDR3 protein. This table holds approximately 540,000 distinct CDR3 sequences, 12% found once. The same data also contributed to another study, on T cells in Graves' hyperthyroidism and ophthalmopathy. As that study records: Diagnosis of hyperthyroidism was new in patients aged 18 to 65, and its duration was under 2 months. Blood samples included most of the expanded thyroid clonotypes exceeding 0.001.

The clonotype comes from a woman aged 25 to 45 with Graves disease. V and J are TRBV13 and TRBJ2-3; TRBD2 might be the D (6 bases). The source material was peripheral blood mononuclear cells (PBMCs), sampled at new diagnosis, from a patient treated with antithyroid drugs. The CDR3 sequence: CASSSPLTGEVDTQYF. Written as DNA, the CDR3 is TGTGCCAGCAGCTCCCCGTTGACGGGGGAAGTAGATACGCAGTATTTT.